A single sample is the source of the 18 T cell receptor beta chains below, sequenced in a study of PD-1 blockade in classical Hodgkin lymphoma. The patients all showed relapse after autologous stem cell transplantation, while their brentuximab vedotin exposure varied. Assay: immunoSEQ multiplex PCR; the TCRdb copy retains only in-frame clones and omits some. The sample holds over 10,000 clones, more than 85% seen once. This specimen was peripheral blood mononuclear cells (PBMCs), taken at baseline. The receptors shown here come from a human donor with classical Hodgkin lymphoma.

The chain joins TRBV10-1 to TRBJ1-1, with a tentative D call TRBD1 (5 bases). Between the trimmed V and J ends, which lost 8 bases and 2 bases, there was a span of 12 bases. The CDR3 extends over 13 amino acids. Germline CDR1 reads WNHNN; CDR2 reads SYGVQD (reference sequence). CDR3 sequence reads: CASSDITNTEAFF. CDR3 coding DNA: TGCGCCAGCTCGGACATTACAAACACTGAAGCTTTCTTT.

Here the CDR3 reads CASSLRGRANTEAFF. The CDR3 DNA sequence: TGTGCCAGCAGTTTGAGGGGCAGGGCGAACACTGAAGCTTTCTTT. The chain couples TRBV27 to TRBJ1-1, with D possibly matching TRBD1 (5 bases). CDR3 length: 15 residues. Germline V gene data show CDR1 as MNHEY and CDR2 as SMNVEV (reference sequence). Trimming pared 3 bases from V and 1 base from J, leaving 12 bases between.

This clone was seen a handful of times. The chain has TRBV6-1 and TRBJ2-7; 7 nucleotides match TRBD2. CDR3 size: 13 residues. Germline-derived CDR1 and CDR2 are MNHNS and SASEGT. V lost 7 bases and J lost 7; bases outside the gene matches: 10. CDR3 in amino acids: CASKGTTRREQYF. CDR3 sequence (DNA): TGTGCCAGCAAGGGGACTACCCGTCGAGAGCAGTACTTC.

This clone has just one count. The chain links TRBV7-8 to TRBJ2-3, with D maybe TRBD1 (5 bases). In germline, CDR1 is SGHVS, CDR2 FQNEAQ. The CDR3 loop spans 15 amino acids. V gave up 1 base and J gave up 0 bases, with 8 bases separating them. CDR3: CASSLVRVSTDTQYF. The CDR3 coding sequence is TGTGCCAGCAGCTTAGTCAGGGTTAGCACAGATACGCAGTATTTT.

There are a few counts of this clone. The DNA for the CDR3 is TGTGCCAGCAGTCCCGGGACTAGGAGCTCCTACGAGCAGTACTTC. As protein: CASSPGTRSSYEQYF. The chain links TRBV7-9 to TRBJ2-7; 8 bases agree with TRBD2. Trimming at V came to 6 bases and at J to 0 bases, leaving 7 bases not matched to a gene. This CDR3 is 15 amino acids long. Germline V gene lookup returns CDR1 SEHNR and CDR2 FQNEAQ (reference sequence).

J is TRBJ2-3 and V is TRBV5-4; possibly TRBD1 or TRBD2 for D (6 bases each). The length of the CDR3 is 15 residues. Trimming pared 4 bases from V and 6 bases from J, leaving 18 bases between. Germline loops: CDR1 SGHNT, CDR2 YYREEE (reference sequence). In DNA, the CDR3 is TGTGCCAGCAGCGGGGAGGACAGCCTGAGGGATACGCAGTATTTT. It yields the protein CASSGEDSLRDTQYF.

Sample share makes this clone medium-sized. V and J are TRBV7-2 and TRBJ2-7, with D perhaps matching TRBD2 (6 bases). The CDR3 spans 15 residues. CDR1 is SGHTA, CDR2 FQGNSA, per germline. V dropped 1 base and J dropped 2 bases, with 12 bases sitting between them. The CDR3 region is CASSLVGGPTYEQYF. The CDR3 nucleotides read TGTGCCAGCAGCTTAGTCGGGGGACCCACCTACGAGCAGTACTTC.

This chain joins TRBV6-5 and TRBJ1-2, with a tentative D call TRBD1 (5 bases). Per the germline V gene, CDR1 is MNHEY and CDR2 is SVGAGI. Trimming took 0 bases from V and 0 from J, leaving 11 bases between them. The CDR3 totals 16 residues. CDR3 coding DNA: TGTGCCAGCAGTTACTCGCCGGGACTTACTAACTATGGCTACACCTTC. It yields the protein CASSYSPGLTNYGYTF.

CDR3 loop: CASSLSAGNQPQHF. As DNA, the CDR3 is TGTGCCAGCAGCTTGTCGGCAGGCAATCAGCCCCAGCATTTT. The chain carries TRBV5-6 and TRBJ1-5; D call uncertain. Germline CDR1 is SGHDT and CDR2 is YYEEEE. The CDR3 loop spans 14 amino acids. V lost 1 base and J lost 2, with 7 bases in between.

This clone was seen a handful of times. CDR3 in amino acids: CASSLGQGSTDTQYF. CDR3 sequence (DNA): TGCGCCAGCAGCTTGGGCCAGGGGAGTACAGATACGCAGTATTTT. The genes are TRBV5-1 and TRBJ2-3; a weak D match, TRBD1 (6 bases). Germline V gene data show CDR1 as SGHRS and CDR2 as YFSETQ. Deletions cut 0 bases from V and 3 bases from J, with 11 bases between. The CDR3 is made up of 15 amino acids.

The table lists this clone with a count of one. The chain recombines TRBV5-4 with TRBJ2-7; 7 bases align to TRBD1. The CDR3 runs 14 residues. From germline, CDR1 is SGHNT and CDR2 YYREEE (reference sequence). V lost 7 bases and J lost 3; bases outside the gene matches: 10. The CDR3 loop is CASAKGQDLYEQYF. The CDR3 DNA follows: TGTGCCAGCGCCAAAGGACAGGACCTCTACGAGCAGTACTTC. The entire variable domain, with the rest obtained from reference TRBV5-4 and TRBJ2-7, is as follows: ETGVTQSPTHLIKTRGQQVTLRCSSQSGHNTVSWYQQALGQGPQFIFQYYREEENGRGNFPPRFSGLQFPNYSSELNVNALELDDSALYLCASAKGQDLYEQYFGPGTRLTVT.

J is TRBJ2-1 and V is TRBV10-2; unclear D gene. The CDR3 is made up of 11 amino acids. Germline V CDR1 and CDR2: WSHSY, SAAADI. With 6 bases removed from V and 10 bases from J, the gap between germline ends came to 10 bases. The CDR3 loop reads CASSPGGEQFF. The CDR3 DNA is TGCGCCAGCAGCCCCGGCGGAGAGCAGTTCTTC.

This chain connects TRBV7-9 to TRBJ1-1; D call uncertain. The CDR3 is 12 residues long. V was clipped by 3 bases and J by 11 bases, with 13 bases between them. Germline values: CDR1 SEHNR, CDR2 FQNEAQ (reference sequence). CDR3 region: CASSFRQRSAFF. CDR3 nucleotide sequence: TGTGCCAGCAGCTTCCGGCAACGAAGTGCTTTCTTT.

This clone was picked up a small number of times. The CDR3 loop reads CASSQAGVRPGELFF. CDR3 nucleotides: TGTGCCAGCAGCCAAGCAGGGGTCAGACCCGGGGAGCTGTTTTTT. The chain carries TRBV4-2 and TRBJ2-2; possible D gene TRBD1, 6 bases. V was cut by 1 base and J by 6 bases, with 12 bases left in between. CDR3 length: 15 residues. Germline assignment: CDR1 LGHNA and CDR2 YNFKEQ.

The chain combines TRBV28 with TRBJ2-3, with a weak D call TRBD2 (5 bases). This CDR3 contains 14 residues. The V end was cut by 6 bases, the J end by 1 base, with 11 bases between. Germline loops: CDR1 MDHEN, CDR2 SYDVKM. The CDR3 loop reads CASRSSSGTDTQYF. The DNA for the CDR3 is TGTGCCAGCAGATCTAGCTCTGGCACAGATACGCAGTATTTT. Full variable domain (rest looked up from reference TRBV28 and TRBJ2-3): DVKVTQSSRYLVKRTGEKVFLECVQDMDHENMFWYRQDPGLGLRLIYFSYDVKMKEKGDIPEGYSVSREKKERFSLILESASTNQTSMYLCASRSSSGTDTQYFGPGTRLTVL.

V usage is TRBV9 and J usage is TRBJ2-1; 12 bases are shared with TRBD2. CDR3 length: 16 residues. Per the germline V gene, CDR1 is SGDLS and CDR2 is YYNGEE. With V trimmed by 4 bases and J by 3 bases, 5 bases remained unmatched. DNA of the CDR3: TGTGCCAGCAGCTTCGGACTAGCGGGGCGCTACAATGAGCAGTTCTTC. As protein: CASSFGLAGRYNEQFF.

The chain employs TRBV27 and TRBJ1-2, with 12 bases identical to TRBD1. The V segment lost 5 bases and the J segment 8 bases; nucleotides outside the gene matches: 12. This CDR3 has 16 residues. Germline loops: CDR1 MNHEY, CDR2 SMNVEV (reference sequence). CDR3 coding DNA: TGTGCCAGCAGTCTGGGGCCGGGACAGGGGGCAGAGGGCTACACCTTC. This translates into CASSLGPGQGAEGYTF.

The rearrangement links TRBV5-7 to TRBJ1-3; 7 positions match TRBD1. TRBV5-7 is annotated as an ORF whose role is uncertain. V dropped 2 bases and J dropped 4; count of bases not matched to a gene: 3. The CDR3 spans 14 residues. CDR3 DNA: TGTGCCAGCAGCTTTTTGACAGGGGGAAACACCATATATTTT. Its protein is CASSFLTGGNTIYF.